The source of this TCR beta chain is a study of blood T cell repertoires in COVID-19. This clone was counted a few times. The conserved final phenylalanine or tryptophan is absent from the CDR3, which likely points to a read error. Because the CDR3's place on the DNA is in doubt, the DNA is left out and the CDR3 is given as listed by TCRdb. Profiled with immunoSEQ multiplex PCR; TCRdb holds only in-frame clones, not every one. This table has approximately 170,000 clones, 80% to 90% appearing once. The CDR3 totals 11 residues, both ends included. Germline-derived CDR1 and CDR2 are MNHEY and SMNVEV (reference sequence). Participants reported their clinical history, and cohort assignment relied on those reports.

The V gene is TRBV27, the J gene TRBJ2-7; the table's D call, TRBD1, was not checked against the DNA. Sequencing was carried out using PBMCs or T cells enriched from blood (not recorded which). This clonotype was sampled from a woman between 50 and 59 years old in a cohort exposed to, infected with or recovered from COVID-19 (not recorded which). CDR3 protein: CASSFGTGTPG.